This TCR beta chain was recovered during a study of blood T cell repertoires in COVID-19. Across the study: In each case, the material was cDNA or gDNA derived from T cells, B-cell-depleted T cells, or PBMCs.

The germline V gene encodes CDR1 SEHNR and CDR2 FQNEAQ (reference sequence). The CDR3 loop spans 14 amino acids. V was trimmed by 5 bases and J by 5 bases, leaving 14 bases between them. This clone has just a few counts. Measured with immunoSEQ multiplex PCR; TCRdb has only the in-frame clones, and not every one. The sample yields roughly 160,000 clones, approximately 86% seen once. Patients of the Seattle cohort, enrolled during active infection, were followed longitudinally. What was sequenced was peripheral blood. This sequence joins TRBV7-9 and TRBJ2-3; D perhaps matches TRBD2 (6 bases). This TCR was sampled from a woman older than 75 with COVID-19, enrolled during active disease. CDR3 DNA: TGTGCCAGCAGCAAGACTAGAGAAGTAGATACGCAGTATTTT. Translation gives CASSKTREVDTQYF.